The 6 T cell receptor beta chains reported below all come from one sample, sequenced in a study of a mutant IDH1 vaccine in newly diagnosed glioma. Their recognized antigens are unknown. The method was immunoSEQ multiplex PCR; TCRdb's version includes in-frame clones alone and lacks a portion of them. The data hold tens of thousands of clones, with about 77% observed a single time. Documented time point: week 5, during vaccination. Topical imiquimod accompanied each vaccine dose, which consisted of 300 ug of mutant IDH1 20-mer peptide. The input for sequencing was PBMCs, taken from a glioma patient whose treatment included an IDH1 peptide vaccine. The receptors were gathered from a man aged 50 or older with glioma.

J is TRBJ1-2 and V is TRBV19, with a tentative D call TRBD1 (6 bases). Germline CDR1 reads LNHDA; CDR2 reads SQIVND (reference sequence). The CDR3 runs to 12 residues. V was cut by 6 bases and J by 6 bases, with 11 bases left in between. CDR3 sequence (DNA): TGTGCCAGTAGAACAGGGAATAATGGCTACACCTTC. The encoded protein is CASRTGNNGYTF. Based on the CDR3 plus reference TRBV19 and TRBJ1-2, the full variable domain is DGGITQSPKYLFRKEGQNVTLSCEQNLNHDAMYWYRQDPGQGLRLIYYSQIVNDFQKGDIAEGYSVSREKKESFPLTVTSAQKNPTAFYLCASRTGNNGYTFGSGTRLTVV.

The V and J genes are TRBV15 and TRBJ2-2, with unresolved D. Trimming cost V 7 bases and J 6 bases, with 15 bases left between them. Germline CDR1 and CDR2: LNHNV and YYDKDF (reference sequence). CDR3 length equals 14 residues. The CDR3 bases are TGTGCCACCACCGACCTTATAAGAGCCGGGGAGCTGTTTTTT. It specifies CATTDLIRAGELFF.

V usage is TRBV28 and J usage is TRBJ2-7, with 7 bases aligning to TRBD2. This CDR3 comprises 13 residues. Trimming cost V 2 bases and J 3 bases; bases outside gene matches: 1. Germline CDR1 reads MDHEN; CDR2 reads SYDVKM. CDR3 bases: TGTGCCAGCAGTTTACTAGCGGTCTACGAGCAGTACTTC. Translating gives CASSLLAVYEQYF.

This chain links TRBV20-1 with TRBJ1-1, with no clear D. The CDR3 runs to 11 residues. V shed 3 bases and J shed 5 bases, with 7 bases lying between them. The germline V gene encodes CDR1 DFQATT and CDR2 SNEGSKA (reference sequence). CDR3 residues: CSARGSTEAFF. CDR3 coding DNA: TGCAGTGCTAGGGGGAGTACTGAAGCTTTCTTT.

V and J are TRBV6-5 and TRBJ1-5; no definite D call. Trimming took 0 bases from V and 7 from J, leaving 7 bases between them. Germline V gene data show CDR1 as MNHEY and CDR2 as SVGAGI. The CDR3 sequence is 13 residues long. The CDR3 here is CASSYSPGQPQHF. The CDR3 nucleotides are TGTGCCAGCAGTTACTCCCCGGGGCAGCCCCAGCATTTT.

The chain has TRBV7-3 and TRBJ2-7; 9 nucleotides line up with TRBD1. J lost 5 bases, V lost 3 bases, and 11 bases had no gene match. Germline V lookup: CDR1 SGHTA, CDR2 FQGTGA. The CDR3 consists of 16 residues. The CDR3 DNA sequence: TGTGCCAGCAGCTTGAGAGCCGGGACAGGGCTGCACGAGCAGTACTTC. Its translation is CASSLRAGTGLHEQYF.